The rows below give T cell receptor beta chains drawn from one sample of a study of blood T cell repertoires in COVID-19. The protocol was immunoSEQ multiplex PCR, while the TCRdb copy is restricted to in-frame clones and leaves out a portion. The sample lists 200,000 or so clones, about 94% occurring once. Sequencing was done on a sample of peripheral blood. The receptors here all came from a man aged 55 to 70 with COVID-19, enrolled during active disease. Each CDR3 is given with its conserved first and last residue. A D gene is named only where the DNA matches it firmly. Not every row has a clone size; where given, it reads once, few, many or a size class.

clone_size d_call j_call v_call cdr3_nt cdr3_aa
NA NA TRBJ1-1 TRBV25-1 TGTGCCAGCGCAGAGGACTTGGACACTGAAGCTTTCTTT CASAEDLDTEAFF
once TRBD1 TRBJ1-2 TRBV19 TGTGCCAGTAGTACCGGACAGGGGGCGGGTGGCTACACCTTC CASSTGQGAGGYTF
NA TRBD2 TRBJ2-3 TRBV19 TGTGCCAGTAGTATAGTCCCAAGTACTAGCGGGGGAGATACGCAGTATTTT CASSIVPSTSGGDTQYF
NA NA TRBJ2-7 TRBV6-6 TGTGCCAGCAGGTTCCCGGGTGGGTCTTCCTACGAGCAGTACTTC CASRFPGGSSYEQYF
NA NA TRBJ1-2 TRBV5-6 TGTGCCAGCAGCTTGAACGGCTATGGCTACACCTTC CASSLNGYGYTF
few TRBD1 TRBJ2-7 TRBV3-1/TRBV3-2 TGTGCCAGCAGCCCCGGGACAGGAGCCTACGAGCAGTACTTC CASSPGTGAYEQYF
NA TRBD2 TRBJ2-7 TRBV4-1 TGCGCCAGCAGCCAAGATTATCGGACTAGCGGTGTCTACGAGCAGTACTTC CASSQDYRTSGVYEQYF
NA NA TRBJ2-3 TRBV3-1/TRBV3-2 TGTGCCAGCAGCTCAACAGGAGCCCGGGGCACAGATACGCAGTATTTT CASSSTGARGTDTQYF
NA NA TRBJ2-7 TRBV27 TGTGCCAGCAGTTTAGTTCCAGGGGCCTACGAGCAGTACTTC CASSLVPGAYEQYF
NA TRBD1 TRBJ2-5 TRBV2 TGTGCCAGCATTCGGGACAGGGGGGAGACCCAGTACTTC CASIRDRGETQYF
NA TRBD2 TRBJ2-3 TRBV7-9 TGTGCCAGCAGCTTGCGGCGGGGGGTCGCGGATACGCAGTATTTT CASSLRRGVADTQYF
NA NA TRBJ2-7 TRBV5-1 TGCGCCAGCAGCCATGGACAGCTAACCTACGAGCAGTACTTC CASSHGQLTYEQYF
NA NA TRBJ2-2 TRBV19 TGTGCCAGTAGTATACTTTTGGGGGAGCTGTTTTTT CASSILLGELFF
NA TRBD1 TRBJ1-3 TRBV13 TGTGCCAGCAGCTCCCGGGGACAGAGACTAAACACCATATATTTT CASSSRGQRLNTIYF
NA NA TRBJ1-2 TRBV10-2 TGCGCCAGCAGTGAGTCGCCCCAGGGGCGGTCTAACTATGGCTACACCTTC CASSESPQGRSNYGYTF
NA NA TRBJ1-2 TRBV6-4 TGTGCCAGAAGTGAAGAGGAGGAGTGTGGCTACACCTTC CARSEEEECGYTF
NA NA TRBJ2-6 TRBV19 TGTGCCAGTAGTTCGACAGGTTCCTCTGGGGCCAACGTCCTGACTTTC CASSSTGSSGANVLTF
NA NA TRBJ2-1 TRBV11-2 TGTGCCAGCAGCTTTGACGGAGACAATGAGCAGTTCTTC CASSFDGDNEQFF
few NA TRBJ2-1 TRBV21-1 TGTGCCAGCAGCCTTTCCGGGACTAGCGGGAGGGGACAGCTGATAGGGGGGCAGTTCTTC CASSLSGTSGRGQLIGGQFF
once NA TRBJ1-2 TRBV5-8 NA CASSWGTGAQGDTF
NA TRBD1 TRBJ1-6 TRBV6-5 TGTGCCAGCAGTTACTCGGACAGGGATAATTCACCCCTCCACTTT CASSYSDRDNSPLHF
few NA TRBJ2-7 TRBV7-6 TGTGCCAGCAGCCAGAACTCCGGGGGACCCTACGAGCAGTACTTC CASSQNSGGPYEQYF
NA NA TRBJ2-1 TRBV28 TGTGCCAGCAGTCCCAGTCGTGTGGAGGGCCCCAATGAGCAGTTCTTC CASSPSRVEGPNEQFF
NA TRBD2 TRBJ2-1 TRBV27 TGTGCCAGCAGTTTATCGTCCCAGCGGGGAGACAATGAGCAGTTCTTC CASSLSSQRGDNEQFF
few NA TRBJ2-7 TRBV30 TGTGCCTGGAGTTCTAGGCAGGGATTCTACGAGCAGTACTTC CAWSSRQGFYEQYF
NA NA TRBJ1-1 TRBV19 TGTGCCAGTAGTCAGGGCGGACATTTGAACACTGAAGCTTTCTTT CASSQGGHLNTEAFF
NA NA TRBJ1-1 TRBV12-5 TGTGCTAGTGGACAGGCCACGAACACTGAAGCTTTCTTT CASGQATNTEAFF
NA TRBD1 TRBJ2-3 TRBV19 TGTGCCAGTAGTAGATCAGGGGGAAGGTCAGATACGCAGTATTTT CASSRSGGRSDTQYF
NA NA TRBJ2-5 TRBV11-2 TGTGCCAGCAGCAGGGGTTATGGGGAGACCCAGTACTTC CASSRGYGETQYF
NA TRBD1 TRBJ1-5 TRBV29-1 TGCAGCGTTGGGCAGGGGGGCAATCAGCCCCAGCATTTT CSVGQGGNQPQHF
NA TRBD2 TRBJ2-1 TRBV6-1 TGTGCCAGCAGTGAAGACCTAGCGGGGGGGCCCAATGAGCAGTTCTTC CASSEDLAGGPNEQFF
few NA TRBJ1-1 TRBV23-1 TGCGCCAGCAGTCCCTGCGGGAACACTGAAGCTTTCTTT CASSPCGNTEAFF
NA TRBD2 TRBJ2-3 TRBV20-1 TGCAGTGCTAGTACTCCTCATACTAGCGGGAGACCAGATACGCAGTATTTT CSASTPHTSGRPDTQYF
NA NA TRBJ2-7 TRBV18 TGTGCCAGCTCACCACCGGGGCAACCGTCCTACGAGCAGTACTTC CASSPPGQPSYEQYF
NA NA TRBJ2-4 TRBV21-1 TGTGCCAGCGCAAGAGGGGGAATACTAGCCAAAAACATTCAGTACTTC CASARGGILAKNIQYF
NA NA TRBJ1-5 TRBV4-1 TGCGCCAGCAGCCAAGATGGGTGGGGCAGCAATCAGCCCCAGCATTTT CASSQDGWGSNQPQHF
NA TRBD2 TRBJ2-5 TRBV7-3 TGTGCCAGCAGCCCCATGGGGGGGGATGAGACCCAGTACTTC CASSPMGGDETQYF
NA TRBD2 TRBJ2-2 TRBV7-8 TGTGCCAGCAGAGGACTAGCGGGAGAATTCGGGGAGCTGTTTTTT CASRGLAGEFGELFF
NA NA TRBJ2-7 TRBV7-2 TGTGCCAGCAGCTCGCCCAAAGGACAGAGGCACTACGAGCAGTACTTC CASSSPKGQRHYEQYF
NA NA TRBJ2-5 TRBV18 TGTGCCAGCTCACCTTTTCAGCGGCAAGAGACCCAGTACTTC CASSPFQRQETQYF
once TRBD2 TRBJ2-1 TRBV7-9 TGTGCCAGCAGCGCTAGCGGGATTGAAAATGAGCAGTTCTTC CASSASGIENEQFF
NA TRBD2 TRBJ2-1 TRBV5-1 TGCGCCAGCAGCTTGGCAGGGACTAGCGGGAGGAGTAATGAGCAGTTCTTC CASSLAGTSGRSNEQFF